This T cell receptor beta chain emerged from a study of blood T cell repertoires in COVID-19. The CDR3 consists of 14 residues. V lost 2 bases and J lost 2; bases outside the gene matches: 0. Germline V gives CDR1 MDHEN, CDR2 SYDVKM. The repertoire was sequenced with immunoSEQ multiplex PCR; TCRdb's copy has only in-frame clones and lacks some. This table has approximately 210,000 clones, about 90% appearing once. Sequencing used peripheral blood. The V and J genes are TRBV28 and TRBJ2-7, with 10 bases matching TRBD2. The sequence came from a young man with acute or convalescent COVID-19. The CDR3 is CASSLSGGAYEQYF. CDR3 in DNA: TGTGCCAGCAGTTTAAGCGGGGGGGCCTACGAGCAGTACTTC.